A single T cell receptor (beta chain) is shown here with its context. Its antigen is as yet unknown. The PCR employed 60 Vbeta primers together with 13 Jbeta primers. Profiled with immunoSEQ multiplex PCR; TCRdb holds only in-frame clones, not every one. Of 95,000 to 100,000 clones in the sample, roughly four fifths were seen once. The CDR3 totals 13 residues. The germline CDR1 and CDR2 sequences are SGHRS and YFSETQ. V shed 4 bases and J shed 1 base, with 7 bases lying between them. The sample is drawn from a study of cytomegalovirus exposure and HLA in healthy donors. Looking at the study overall: Out of 350 to 400 genotyped donors, around 80% belonged to the Caucasian-associated ancestry cluster. General study results and limits: An assumption of roughly uniform sequencing depth across donors underlay the presence/absence analyses.

The sample taken for sequencing was PBMCs. J is TRBJ2-3 and V is TRBV5-1, with a tentative D call TRBD1 (5 bases). This receptor was obtained from a man aged 45-60 years in good health and CMV-seronegative. Here the CDR3 reads CASSQGRTDTQYF. DNA for the CDR3: TGCGCCAGCAGCCAGGGTCGCACAGATACGCAGTATTTT. The full variable domain, completed using reference TRBV5-1 and TRBJ2-3, is KAGVTQTPRYLIKTRGQQVTLSCSPISGHRSVSWYQQTPGQGLQFLFEYFSETQRNKGNFPGRFSGRQFSNSRSEMNVSTLELGDSALYLCASSQGRTDTQYFGPGTRLTVL.